The clone carrying this T cell receptor beta chain was seen a few times. Its antigen is as yet unknown. This sequence may be a read error, since a much larger clone differs from it by one base. Each patient came to thyroid surgery without any prior treatment (of any kind). The entry originates in a study of metastatic and nonmetastatic thyroid tumors. About the research overall: Comparison of repertoires was carried out across blood and tumor or nodule tissue from malignant and benign thyroid patients. Study-level points and caveats: Patients with malignant thyroid tumors reportedly had significantly higher TCR beta diversity than those with benign nodules, in blood and tumor.

In the original analysis: To classify distant metastasis in papillary thyroid cancer, a model was built from CDR3 differences across clinicopathological groups. TCRdb redid the clone calls on the PCR reads using MiXCR. The V and J calls and clone size come from TCRdb's table, not from the authors' own analysis. Of roughly 40,000 clones listed, 9.5% to 13% are singletons. The CDR3 extends over 12 amino acids. The V and J ends lost 2 bases and 7 bases respectively, with 8 bases between them. Germline-derived CDR1 and CDR2 are SGHTA and FQGNSA. The receptor was isolated from a male donor with papillary thyroid cancer or a benign thyroid nodule (not recorded which). Some clones in this sample may be carry-over from other donors' samples. The chain employs TRBV7-2 and TRBJ1-1; the D is unclear. Input material: blood. CDR3 protein: CASSLTRYEAFF. The CDR3 coding sequence is TGTGCCAGCAGCTTAACCCGATATGAAGCTTTCTTT.